The 11 T cell receptor beta chains below were found in one sample sequenced in a study of blood T cell repertoires in COVID-19. Assay: immunoSEQ multiplex PCR; the TCRdb copy retains only in-frame clones and omits some. The sample records 180,000 or so clones, 82% being singletons. The sample consisted of peripheral blood. The receptors were sampled from a woman in her 70s with acute or convalescent COVID-19.

The count of this clone is one. V and J are TRBV19 and TRBJ1-1; 8 bases agree with TRBD1. The CDR3 is 18 amino acids. The V and J ends lost 2 bases and 2 bases, in that order; junction bases with no gene match: 13. Germline V lookup: CDR1 LNHDA, CDR2 SQIVND (reference sequence). The CDR3 spells CASSILRTGRGVNTEAFF. CDR3 DNA: TGTGCCAGTAGTATATTGCGGACAGGGAGGGGCGTTAACACTGAAGCTTTCTTT.

This clone showed up just once. The gene calls are TRBV6-2 or TRBV6-3 and TRBJ2-2, with no clear D. Deletions cut 6 bases from V and 3 bases from J, with 5 bases between. Germline V gene lookup returns CDR1 MNHEY and CDR2 SVGEGT. This CDR3 is built from 12 residues. The CDR3 coding sequence is TGTGCCAGCAGCCCCTACACCGGGGAGCTGTTTTTT. Protein product: CASSPYTGELFF.

This chain connects TRBV19 to TRBJ1-5, with D tentatively TRBD1 (6 bases). Looked up from germline, CDR1 is LNHDA and CDR2 is SQIVND (reference sequence). Trimming left V 4 bases short and J 0 bases short, with 22 bases between. The CDR3 is 19 residues long. This chain's CDR3 is CASSTLAHGQPYSNQPQHF. CDR3 sequence (DNA): TGTGCCAGTAGTACTCTCGCTCACGGACAGCCCTATAGCAATCAGCCCCAGCATTTT.

The chain carries TRBV28 and TRBJ1-2; D unclear. The CDR3 is 11 residues long. Germline CDR1 and CDR2: MDHEN and SYDVKM. The V end was cut by 4 bases, the J end by 8 bases, with 8 bases between. The CDR3 DNA is TGTGCCAGCAGTTCCCCTAACGGCTACACCTTC. Residues: CASSSPNGYTF.

This CDR3 reads CASSQGLAGGLNTGELFF. CDR3 nucleotide sequence: TGTGCCAGCAGCCAAGGACTAGCGGGGGGACTGAACACCGGGGAGCTGTTTTTT. The V call is TRBV3-1 (or the pseudogene TRBV3-2), the J call TRBJ2-2, with 13 bases aligning to TRBD2. V lost 1 base to trimming and J lost 1 base; unmatched junction nucleotides: 3. This CDR3 has 18 residues. Germline-derived CDR1 and CDR2 are LGHDT and YNNKEL (reference sequence).

The genes are TRBV30 and TRBJ1-4, with 7 bases fitting TRBD1. The CDR3 runs 14 residues. V gave up 5 bases and J gave up 5 bases; unmatched junction bases: 8. Germline CDR1 and CDR2: GTSNPN and SVGIG (reference sequence). The CDR3 region has the DNA TGTGCCTGGGGACCAGGGGGAAGAAATGAAAAACTGTTTTTT. Encoded protein: CAWGPGGRNEKLFF.

V gene TRBV10-3 combines with J gene TRBJ1-1, with a weak D call TRBD1 (5 bases). The CDR3 totals 15 residues. Germline assignment: CDR1 ENHRY and CDR2 SYGVKD. The V gene lost 1 base and the J gene lost 1 base, with 10 bases spanning the gap. The chain's CDR3 is CAISEYGGANTEAFF. CDR3 nucleotide sequence: TGTGCCATCAGTGAGTACGGAGGGGCGAACACTGAAGCTTTCTTT.

The chain has TRBV29-1 and TRBJ1-4; TRBD1 is a possible D gene (5 bases). CDR3 length: 13 amino acids. Looked up from germline, CDR1 is SQVTM and CDR2 is ANQGSEA. V gave up 6 bases and J gave up 7 bases, with 15 bases separating them. The CDR3 sequence is CSVTAGSGEKLFF. CDR3 sequence (DNA): TGCAGCGTGACCGCAGGGTCGGGTGAAAAACTGTTTTTT.

This chain joins TRBV7-2 and TRBJ2-3, with D possibly being TRBD2 (7 bases). The V gene's germline CDR1 is SGHTA and CDR2 FQGNSA. Between the trimmed V and J ends, which lost 5 bases and 14 bases, there was a span of 17 bases. The CDR3 has 12 residues. The CDR3: CASSPLGGRPYF. In nucleotides, the CDR3 is TGTGCCAGCAGCCCCCTGGGGGGGCGCCCGTATTTT.

V gene TRBV9 combines with J gene TRBJ2-1; 10 bases are a match to TRBD2. The CDR3 is made up of 15 amino acids. After removal of 0 bases from V and 9 bases from J, the junction contained 6 bases not matched to a gene. Germline V gene lookup returns CDR1 SGDLS and CDR2 YYNGEE. The CDR3 loop reads CASSVGQREGGEQFF. Here the CDR3 DNA reads TGTGCCAGCAGCGTAGGCCAGCGGGAGGGGGGTGAGCAGTTCTTC.

J is TRBJ2-1 and V is TRBV7-3, with 9 bases fitting TRBD1. From germline, CDR1 is SGHTA and CDR2 FQGTGA. This CDR3 has 16 residues. Trimming took 2 bases from V and 7 from J; bases not matched to a gene: 9. This CDR3 is CASSLVPGTGPNEQFF. DNA for the CDR3: TGTGCCAGCAGCTTAGTTCCCGGGACAGGGCCGAATGAGCAGTTCTTC.